A selection of T cell receptor beta chains follows, all from one sample in a study of blood T cell repertoires in COVID-19. TCRdb's table, derived via immunoSEQ multiplex PCR, lists solely in-frame clones and lacks some. This sample has about 73,000 clones, with 80% to 85% found just once. Sequenced input: peripheral blood. The receptors derive from an elderly man with active or convalescent COVID-19. The CDR3 runs from the conserved cysteine through the conserved F or W. Each record gives: J gene, D gene, clone size, V gene, CDR3 DNA, CDR3 protein. D genes are given only for firm matches. Size is stated for part of the rows, as once, few or many counts, or as a class when the clone is expanded.

TRBJ2-3 | TRBD2 | - | TRBV3-1/TRBV3-2 | TGTGCCAGCAGCCGACTAGCGGGGGGTACAGATACGCAGTATTTT | CASSRLAGGTDTQYF
TRBJ2-1 | TRBD2 | - | TRBV20-1 | TGCAGTGCTAGTGCTAGCGGGAGTGTCAATGAGCAGTTCTTC | CSASASGSVNEQFF
TRBJ1-6 | - | - | TRBV12-3/TRBV12-4 | TGTGCCAGCAGAAGGGGATTTGATTCACCCCTCCACTTT | CASRRGFDSPLHF
TRBJ1-4 | - | - | TRBV7-9 | TGTGCCAGCAGCTTCGGTGGGCAGGGCGGTGAAAAACTGTTTTTT | CASSFGGQGGEKLFF
TRBJ2-3 | TRBD1 | - | TRBV10-3 | TGTGCCATCAGGACAGGGCCCACAGATACGCAGTATTTT | CAIRTGPTDTQYF
TRBJ2-2 | - | - | TRBV7-2 | TGTGCCAGCAGCTTAGCGCGGGGCACCGGGGAGCTGTTTTTT | CASSLARGTGELFF
TRBJ2-3 | TRBD2 | - | TRBV6-6 | TGTGCCAGCAGTCGGGGGGGATTCCCTGGGTGGACAGATACGCAGTATTTT | CASSRGGFPGWTDTQYF
TRBJ2-3 | TRBD2 | - | TRBV10-2 | TGCGCCAGCAGGGGGACTAGCGGTGCTAGCACAGATACGCAGTATTTT | CASRGTSGASTDTQYF
TRBJ2-7 | TRBD1 | - | TRBV5-1 | TGCGCCAGCAGCTTGTTCTCGGACAGGGGATCCTACGAGCAGTACTTC | CASSLFSDRGSYEQYF
TRBJ2-7 | TRBD2 | - | TRBV6-5 | TGTGCCTCAAGGCGGGGGAACTCCTACGAGCAGTACTTC | CASRRGNSYEQYF
TRBJ1-6 | - | - | TRBV30 | TGTGCCTGGGCTTTACAGGGTTATAATTCACCCCTCCACTTT | CAWALQGYNSPLHF
TRBJ2-3 | - | - | TRBV24-1 | TGTGCCACCAGTGATGGGCTAAAAACCACAGATACGCAGTATTTT | CATSDGLKTTDTQYF
TRBJ2-1 | TRBD2 | few | TRBV27 | TGTGCCAGCAGAGAACGGGGGGATGATGAGCAGTTCTTC | CASRERGDDEQFF
TRBJ2-6 | TRBD1 | - | TRBV6-6 | TGTGCCAGCAGTCGCTCCGGGACAGGGGGCTATGGGGCCAACGTCCTGACTTTC | CASSRSGTGGYGANVLTF
TRBJ1-5 | - | - | TRBV6-5 | TGTGCCAGCAGTTACTCGAGAGTTCAGCCCCAGCATTTT | CASSYSRVQPQHF
TRBJ2-5 | - | - | TRBV3-1/TRBV3-2 | TGTGCCAGCAGCCAAGATACCTACAGGGCTAGGGAGACCCAGTACTTC | CASSQDTYRARETQYF
TRBJ2-7 | - | - | TRBV12-5 | TGTGCTAGTGCCCCGGGACTCCACCCCTCCGAGCAGTACTTC | CASAPGLHPSEQYF
TRBJ2-5 | - | once | TRBV15 | TGTGCCACCAGCCCCCGGACAGAGGGGGAGACCCAGTACTTC | CATSPRTEGETQYF
TRBJ2-1 | TRBD1 | - | TRBV19 | TGTGCCAGTAGGGCACAGGGGGCGGGGGCTTACAATGAGCAGTTCTTC | CASRAQGAGAYNEQFF
TRBJ2-1 | - | - | TRBV24-1 | TGTGCCACCAGTGACAACTCCTACAATGAGCAGTTCTTC | CATSDNSYNEQFF
TRBJ2-3 | - | - | TRBV29-1 | TGCAGCGTTGGAGGTAGCACAGATACGCAGTATTTT | CSVGGSTDTQYF
TRBJ1-1 | - | few | TRBV7-2 | TGTGCCAGCACCCGGACAGACACTGAAGCTTTCTTT | CASTRTDTEAFF
TRBJ2-5 | - | - | TRBV27 | TGTGCCAGCAGCAGAAAGAACCCCCGGGGGGCCAACCAAGAGACCCAGTACTTC | CASSRKNPRGANQETQYF
TRBJ2-5 | - | - | TRBV7-2 | TGTGCCAGCAGCTTAGTGCCCTACAGGGTCGGCCGAGAGACCCAGTACTTC | CASSLVPYRVGRETQYF
TRBJ1-4 | TRBD1 | - | TRBV7-2 | TGTGCCAGCAGCTTAGTCGGACAGGGGGCCTTAAAACTGTTTTTT | CASSLVGQGALKLFF
TRBJ2-3 | - | - | TRBV6-5 | TGTGCCAGCTTTCCGGGCGGGAATACAGATACGCAGTATTTT | CASFPGGNTDTQYF
TRBJ2-5 | - | - | TRBV2 | TGTGCCAGCAGGAGAGACAGGAGTCAAGAGACCCAGTACTTC | CASRRDRSQETQYF
TRBJ2-1 | - | - | TRBV9 | TGTGCCAGCAGCGTAGTCGGGAGCCAATACAATGAGCAGTTCTTC | CASSVVGSQYNEQFF
TRBJ2-7 | TRBD1 | - | TRBV20-1 | TGCAGTGCCAGTTCCACCGGGACAGGAGACGAGCAGTACTTC | CSASSTGTGDEQYF
TRBJ1-1 | TRBD1 | once | TRBV28 | TGTGCCAGCAGTCTTGCAGACAGGGGGAAGACTGAAGCTTTCTTT | CASSLADRGKTEAFF
TRBJ2-4 | - | - | TRBV5-6 | TGTGCCAGCAGCCTTCGGGGGTCCAAAAACATTCAGTACTTC | CASSLRGSKNIQYF
TRBJ2-7 | TRBD1 | - | TRBV4-3 | TGCGCCAGCAGCCACGTCCGGGACAGCCCTTCTCAGTACTTC | CASSHVRDSPSQYF
TRBJ2-5 | TRBD2 | - | TRBV5-8 | TGTGCCAGCACCCGGCTCCCCGGACTAGCGGCTCAAGAGACCCAGTACTTC | CASTRLPGLAAQETQYF
TRBJ2-3 | TRBD2 | - | TRBV2 | TGTGCCAGCAGTGGACTAGCGGGGGGAACTAGCACAGATACGCAGTATTTT | CASSGLAGGTSTDTQYF
TRBJ1-2 | - | - | TRBV7-9 | TGTGCCAGCAGCTTAACGGATGGCTACACCTTC | CASSLTDGYTF
TRBJ2-5 | - | few | TRBV11-3 | TGTGCCAGCAGCTCGCGAGGGACCCCGAGGGGGGAGACCCAGTACTTC | CASSSRGTPRGETQYF
TRBJ2-1 | - | few | TRBV7-2 | TGTGCCAGCAGCTTAGTAGCGGCACCCTACAATGAGCAGTTCTTC | CASSLVAAPYNEQFF
TRBJ2-1 | TRBD1 | once | TRBV7-9 | TGTGCCAGCAGCTTAACAGGGACAGTGAGCTCCTACAATGAGCAGTTCTTC | CASSLTGTVSSYNEQFF
TRBJ2-3 | - | - | TRBV2 | - | CASSILAGSTDTQYF
TRBJ1-2 | - | few | TRBV28 | TGTGCCAGCCTAACCGGGGGTCGAGGCTACACCTTC | CASLTGGRGYTF
TRBJ2-7 | - | - | TRBV30 | TGTGCCTGGACGAGAGTCAAGGCTGCGGGAGAGCAGTACTTC | CAWTRVKAAGEQYF
TRBJ1-3 | - | - | TRBV6-5 | TGTGCCACTAGAGAGGGCGTTTGGGGAAACACCATATATTTT | CATREGVWGNTIYF
TRBJ2-3 | TRBD2 | once | TRBV6-2/TRBV6-3 | TGTGCCAGCAGTTCACTAGCGGGAGTGGCTAGCACAGATACGCAGTATTTT | CASSSLAGVASTDTQYF
TRBJ2-7 | - | - | TRBV4-3 | TGCGCCAGCAGCCAAGTTTCGGGAGCGGACTCCTACGAGCAGTACTTC | CASSQVSGADSYEQYF
TRBJ2-5 | TRBD2 | many | TRBV11-3 | TGTGCCAGCAGCGACTCGGCTAGCGGCGAGACCCAGTACTTC | CASSDSASGETQYF
TRBJ2-2 | - | - | TRBV5-5 | TGTGCCAGTCGAATCTTAGCTAGCGCGTTAGGGGAGCTGTTTTTT | CASRILASALGELFF
TRBJ2-3 | - | - | TRBV6-2/TRBV6-3 | TGTGCCAGCCGCCCAGGGGCTGCAGATACGCAGTATTTT | CASRPGAADTQYF
TRBJ2-5 | - | - | TRBV6-5 | TGTGCCAGCAGCAGGTCCCCCCAAGAGACCCAGTACTTC | CASSRSPQETQYF
TRBJ2-1 | TRBD1 | - | TRBV15 | TGTGCCACCAGCAGAGGCCGGGACAGGGCCTACAATGAGCAGTTCTTC | CATSRGRDRAYNEQFF
TRBJ2-1 | TRBD1 | - | TRBV3-1/TRBV3-2 | TGTGCCAGCAGCCACGGGACAGGGGGCAATGAGCAGTTCTTC | CASSHGTGGNEQFF
TRBJ2-3 | - | - | TRBV5-1 | TGCGCCAGCAGCTTGGCCGGGTTACGCACAGATACGCAGTATTTT | CASSLAGLRTDTQYF
TRBJ1-2 | TRBD1 | many | TRBV2 | TGTGCCAGCATTCCCGACAGGGATGGCTACACCTTC | CASIPDRDGYTF